What follows describes a single T cell receptor (beta chain). Its specificity is unknown. This sample was taken from a study of beta chain features in type 1 diabetes. Every isolated RNA sample was fully reverse transcribed, so sequencing captured expressed TCRB transcripts. Using immunoSEQ multiplex PCR, the repertoire was profiled, and TCRdb retains in-frame clones only, with some absent. The repertoire consists of approximately 140,000 clones, with roughly 10% occurring once and the leading ten covering about 0.7%. Findings of the study overall: Sequencing from cDNA could over-represent high-TCR-expressing cells. With patients and controls alike, PCR might favor shorter templates to an equal degree. Shortening of TCRB CDR3s, moderate but significant, appeared in all four CD4+ subsets of Type 1 diabetes patients. Type 1 diabetes patients showed fewer insertions and more deletions at VDJ junctions.

Germline V gives CDR1 SGHAT, CDR2 FQNNGV. The CDR3 has 16 residues. V gave up 5 bases and J gave up 1 base, with 16 bases separating them. The V and J genes are TRBV11-2 and TRBJ2-3; tentative D call: TRBD2 (5 bases). The source material was central memory CD4+ T cells from blood. The clonotype was recovered from a man aged 25-45 years with type 1 diabetes. The CDR3 sequence: CASSPQAARGTDTQYF. As DNA, the CDR3 is TGTGCCAGCAGCCCCCAGGCGGCGAGGGGCACAGATACGCAGTATTTT.